A single sample is the source of the 17 T cell receptor beta chains below, sequenced in a study of vaccination and CD4 T cells after COVID-19. Time point denoted: late sampling 161 to 241 days after vaccination in a few convalescent patients. MiXCR, run by TCRdb on the PCR reads, gives a single entry per CDR3 protein. The table records approximately 40,000 distinct CDR3 sequences, around 39% of them present only once. Here the sequenced sample was CD4+ T cells from blood, taken about 7 months after SARS-CoV-2 vaccination. The receptors shown here come from a human donor who had recovered from COVID-19.

This clonotype was detected a few times. V is TRBV2 and J is TRBJ2-5, with D perhaps matching TRBD1 (7 bases). The CDR3 loop spans 15 amino acids. Trimming removed 6 bases at V and 2 bases at J, with 16 bases between. CDR1 and CDR2 (germline): SNHLY, FYNNEI. For the CDR3, the DNA is TGTGCCAGCAGGGCTGCCCAGGGGGGACAAGAGACCCAGTACTTC. Translating gives CASRAAQGGQETQYF.

This clonotype was observed a handful of times. The rearrangement uses TRBV24-1 and TRBJ2-5; 7 nucleotides line up with TRBD2. V shed 4 bases and J 5 bases; nucleotides not matched to a gene: 9. The CDR3 spans 15 residues. Looked up from germline, CDR1 is KGHDR and CDR2 is SFDVKD. In nucleotides, the CDR3 is TGTGCCACCAGTGAGCCTGGAGCGGGAAAGGAGACCCAGTACTTC. This gives the protein CATSEPGAGKETQYF.

The V gene is TRBV15, the J gene TRBJ1-2; 11 positions match TRBD1. Per the germline V gene, CDR1 is LNHNV and CDR2 is YYDKDF (reference sequence). This CDR3 has 16 amino acids. Unmatched junction bases numbered 7, after V lost 1 base and J lost 6 bases. The CDR3 DNA sequence: TGTGCCACCAGCAGAGCCGATGGGACAGGGGGAAATGGCTACACCTTC. As protein: CATSRADGTGGNGYTF.

By sample share, this clonotype is medium-sized. This sequence joins TRBV19 and TRBJ1-5; TRBD1 agrees at 10 bases. The CDR3 extends over 15 amino acids. Germline V lookup: CDR1 LNHDA, CDR2 SQIVND (reference sequence). With 3 bases clipped from V and 1 base from J, the junction kept 0 bases outside the gene matches. The CDR3, as DNA: TGTGCCAGTAGTATGACAGGGGGCAGCAATCAGCCCCAGCATTTT. The encoded protein is CASSMTGGSNQPQHF.

The chain has TRBV10-3 and TRBJ1-5, with 8 nucleotides matching TRBD1. The CDR3 spans 13 residues. Per the germline V gene, CDR1 is ENHRY and CDR2 is SYGVKD. J lost 5 bases, V lost 4 bases, and 1 base had no gene match. The CDR3 is CAISAGGDQPQHF. CDR3 sequence (DNA): TGTGCCATCAGTGCAGGGGGCGATCAGCCCCAGCATTTT.

V gene TRBV5-1 combines with J gene TRBJ2-3; TRBD2 agrees at 8 bases. Germline V lookup: CDR1 SGHRS, CDR2 YFSETQ. After removal of 2 bases from V and 2 bases from J, the junction contained 4 bases not matched to a gene. The CDR3 length is 15 residues. CDR3 residues: CASSFREGVTDTQYF. For the CDR3, the DNA is TGCGCCAGCAGCTTCCGGGAGGGCGTCACAGATACGCAGTATTTT.

The chain carries TRBV5-6 and TRBJ1-1; D is unclear. The CDR3 extends over 15 amino acids. Germline V gene data show CDR1 as SGHDT and CDR2 as YYEEEE. V lost 0 bases, J lost 0 bases, and 9 bases lay in between. CDR3: CASSLVGTLNTEAFF. The CDR3 DNA reads TGTGCCAGCAGCTTGGTGGGCACCTTGAACACTGAAGCTTTCTTT.

This clonotype was seen a few times. The CDR3 protein is CASSQTSGGYNEQFF. The CDR3 region has the DNA TGTGCCAGCAGTCAAACTAGCGGGGGATACAATGAGCAGTTCTTC. This sequence joins TRBV7-3 and TRBJ2-1; 11 positions match TRBD2. Germline V gene lookup returns CDR1 SGHTA and CDR2 FQGTGA. Trimming took 6 bases from V and 4 from J; bases not matched to a gene: 5. The CDR3 extends over 15 amino acids.

The chain uses TRBV7-3 and TRBJ2-1; D uncertain. This CDR3 has 14 amino acids. Trimming left V 5 bases short and J 0 bases short, with 8 bases between. The germline V gene encodes CDR1 SGHTA and CDR2 FQGTGA. In DNA form, the CDR3 reads TGTGCCAGCAGCGCGGAGTTCTCCTACAATGAGCAGTTCTTC. Amino acid sequence: CASSAEFSYNEQFF.

The rearrangement links TRBV7-8 to TRBJ1-1; perhaps TRBD1 as D (6 bases). The CDR3 length is 14 residues. Germline V gene lookup returns CDR1 SGHVS and CDR2 FQNEAQ. V was clipped by 6 bases and J by 2 bases, with 13 bases between them. This chain's CDR3 is CASRKGGSNTEAFF. The CDR3 DNA is TGTGCCAGCAGGAAGGGGGGGAGTAACACTGAAGCTTTCTTT.

This chain uses TRBV5-4 with TRBJ2-1; 12 bases are shared with TRBD2. Germline values: CDR1 SGHNT, CDR2 YYREEE (reference sequence). V dropped 5 bases and J dropped 9; count of bases not matched to a gene: 6. The CDR3 runs 14 residues. This CDR3 reads CASSETSGSREQFF. In DNA, the CDR3 is TGTGCCAGCAGTGAGACTAGCGGGAGTCGTGAGCAGTTCTTC.

The V gene is TRBV20-1, the J gene TRBJ2-3; maybe TRBD2 (6 bases). Per the germline V gene, CDR1 is DFQATT and CDR2 is SNEGSKA (reference sequence). Trimming took 6 bases from V and 0 from J, leaving 16 bases between them. This CDR3 comprises 15 residues. The DNA of the CDR3 is TGCAGTGCCGAGGTGGCTAGCGAAAGCACAGATACGCAGTATTTT. Its protein product is CSAEVASESTDTQYF.

This clonotype was found a few times. The V and J genes are TRBV25-1 and TRBJ1-5; the D gene is possibly TRBD1 (5 bases). V lost 4 bases to trimming and J lost 5 bases, with 12 bases between them. This CDR3 has 14 residues. The V gene's germline CDR1 is MGHDK and CDR2 SYGVNS. The CDR3 reads CASSAWGVDQPQHF. The CDR3 region has the DNA TGTGCCAGCAGTGCATGGGGGGTAGATCAGCCCCAGCATTTT. The full variable domain, in which reference TRBV25-1 and TRBJ1-5 provide the parts outside the CDR3, is EADIYQTPRYLVIGTGKKITLECSQTMGHDKMYWYQQDPGMELHLIHYSYGVNSTEKGDLSSESTVSRIRTEHFPLTLESARPSHTSQYLCASSAWGVDQPQHFGDGTRLSIL.

The rearrangement uses TRBV7-9 and TRBJ1-5; D is unclear. Trimming removed 5 bases at V and 9 bases at J, with 17 bases between. Germline-derived CDR1 and CDR2 are SEHNR and FQNEAQ (reference sequence). CDR3 length: 14 amino acids. The CDR3 here is CASSQSEGPRPQHF. The CDR3 DNA reads TGTGCCAGCAGCCAATCAGAAGGGCCTAGGCCCCAGCATTTT.

The chain has TRBV27 and TRBJ1-5; D not certain. CDR1 is MNHEY, CDR2 SMNVEV, per germline (reference sequence). V lost 5 bases and J lost 16, with 24 bases in between. CDR3 length equals 14 residues. The CDR3: CASSPGPLRGYTHF. CDR3 nucleotide sequence: TGTGCCAGCAGTCCGGGCCCCCTCCGGGGTTATACCCATTTT.

This clonotype was counted only a few times. The chain recombines TRBV18 with TRBJ2-3; D gene ambiguous. V lost 0 bases to trimming and J lost 2 bases, with 6 bases between them. The CDR3 length is 14 residues. Germline CDR1 reads KGHSH; CDR2 reads LQKENI. The CDR3 sequence is CASSPPSLTDTQYF. Here the CDR3 DNA reads TGTGCCAGCTCACCACCAAGCCTCACAGATACGCAGTATTTT.

This clonotype was observed a few times. The chain combines TRBV20-1 with TRBJ1-2; 11 nucleotides line up with TRBD1. From germline, CDR1 is DFQATT and CDR2 SNEGSKA (reference sequence). The CDR3 contains 18 residues. With V trimmed by 0 bases and J by 2 bases, 11 bases remained unmatched. In nucleotides, the CDR3 is TGCAGTGCTAGAGATCATAGGAGGACAGGGGGCCGAAACTATGGCTACACCTTC. Encoded protein: CSARDHRRTGGRNYGYTF.